One and the same sample provided the 9 T cell receptor beta chains below, sequenced in a study of blood T cell repertoires in COVID-19. Generated by immunoSEQ multiplex PCR, the TCRdb table keeps only in-frame clones and is missing some. The sample consists of approximately 280,000 clones, 80% to 90% of them appearing once. Sequenced input: peripheral blood. The source is a woman aged 70-85 years with acute or convalescent COVID-19.

This clone was counted a few times. The chain uses TRBV28 and TRBJ2-3; TRBD1 matches at 8 bases. The germline V gene encodes CDR1 MDHEN and CDR2 SYDVKM. The V and J ends lost 7 bases and 3 bases, in that order; junction bases with no gene match: 15. CDR3 length: 17 amino acids. CDR3 residues: CASTPPRNRGRTDTQYF. The CDR3 bases are TGTGCCAGCACTCCTCCCCGTAACAGGGGGAGGACAGATACGCAGTATTTT.

The rearrangement uses TRBV5-4 and TRBJ2-5, with 11 bases that match TRBD2. This CDR3 region has 15 residues. J gave up 5 bases and V 6 bases, and 9 bases lay outside the gene matches. Germline values: CDR1 SGHNT, CDR2 YYREEE (reference sequence). The CDR3 DNA reads TGTGCCAGCACCCATAGCGGGGGGGCCCTGGAGACCCAGTACTTC. Translating gives CASTHSGGALETQYF.

The CDR3 nucleotides read TGTGCCAGCAGCTTTTCGAGGGCTGAAGCTTTCTTT. Its protein product is CASSFSRAEAFF. The chain recombines TRBV12-3 or TRBV12-4 with TRBJ1-1, with D unresolved. V lost 6 bases, J lost 6 bases, and 11 bases lay in between. The CDR3 length is 12 residues.

The rearrangement links TRBV5-6 to TRBJ1-2; TRBD1 matches at 7 bases. Germline V CDR1 and CDR2: SGHDT, YYEEEE. This CDR3 has 17 residues. Germline trimming cut 3 bases from V and 4 bases from J; bases unmatched to any gene: 15. The DNA of the CDR3 is TGTGCCAGCAGCTCTTGGGGGAACAGGGGAATAGGCTATGGCTACACCTTC. It yields the protein CASSSWGNRGIGYGYTF. Full variable domain (remainder filled in from reference TRBV5-6 and TRBJ1-2): DAGVTQSPTHLIKTRGQQVTLRCSPKSGHDTVSWYQQALGQGPQFIFQYYEEEERQRGNFPDRFSGHQFPNYSSELNVNALLLGDSALYLCASSSWGNRGIGYGYTFGSGTRLTVV.

The rearrangement links TRBV4-1 to TRBJ1-2; 8 bases line up with TRBD1. J lost 7 bases, V lost 4 bases, and 8 bases had no gene match. The CDR3 has 14 residues. The V gene's germline CDR1 is MGHRA and CDR2 YSYEKL. The CDR3 DNA is TGCGCCAGCAGCCGGACAACAGGGGGACTTGGCTACACCTTC. Translation gives CASSRTTGGLGYTF.

The V gene is TRBV5-1, the J gene TRBJ2-1, with TRBD2 matching over 10 bases. V shed 4 bases and J 3 bases; nucleotides not matched to a gene: 19. The CDR3 sequence is 20 residues long. Germline CDR1 SGHRS, CDR2 YFSETQ. CDR3 in DNA: TGCGCCAGCAGCCCGGTGGGGCTAGCGGGGGCCCCAAACCTCTACAATGAGCAGTTCTTC. Amino acids: CASSPVGLAGAPNLYNEQFF.

This rearrangement joins TRBV9 to TRBJ2-7; TRBD2 might be the D (6 bases). CDR3 length equals 16 residues. CDR1 is SGDLS, CDR2 YYNGEE, per germline. Trimming took 0 bases from V and 5 from J, leaving 18 bases between them. This CDR3 is CASSVGLGRTIDEQYF. The CDR3, as DNA: TGTGCCAGCAGCGTAGGGTTGGGGCGGACTATCGACGAGCAGTACTTC.

The rearrangement joins TRBV6-5 to TRBJ1-2, with TRBD1 as a possible D gene (6 bases). This CDR3 is 11 amino acids long. Germline CDR1 MNHEY, CDR2 SVGAGI. The V and J ends lost 5 bases and 6 bases respectively, with 7 bases between them. In nucleotides, the CDR3 is TGTGCCAGCAGTCAGGGGCATGGCTACACCTTC. This translates into CASSQGHGYTF.

The V call is TRBV11-2, the J call TRBJ2-1; 7 bases align to TRBD2. Looked up from germline, CDR1 is SGHAT and CDR2 is FQNNGV. The CDR3 loop spans 14 amino acids. V was pared by 4 bases and J by 9 bases, with 9 bases of the junction left unmatched. This CDR3 reads CASSYGGIKGEQFF. Here the CDR3 DNA reads TGTGCCAGCAGCTACGGGGGGATTAAGGGTGAGCAGTTCTTC.